This TCR beta chain derives from a study of T cell responses to AZD1222 COVID-19 vaccine. This table comes from immunoSEQ multiplex PCR, and its TCRdb copy is limited to in-frame clones, with some not included. The sample lists about 120,000 clones; roughly 86% were seen once. Trimming removed 6 bases from V and 6 bases from J, with 12 bases in between. From germline, CDR1 is LNHDA and CDR2 SQIVND (reference sequence). This CDR3 is 12 amino acids long. Notes on the study in general: No repertoire was sampled before or during the peak T cell response, only after it. Spike regions recognized by vaccine-associated CD4 TCRs spanned the protein, led by 160-218 and 743-854. The donor group comprised mostly white British people and more females; the analysis possibly underestimated clonal diversity.

Recipients boosted at about 4 weeks or about 12 weeks are pooled. This clone was counted a few times. Its antigen is not identified. The source material was peripheral blood, sampled 28 days after the second AZD1222 dose. The chain recombines TRBV19 with TRBJ2-7; D unclear. The receptor's source is an adult who received the AZD1222 COVID-19 vaccine. CDR3 sequence reads: CASSETLGEQYF. CDR3 bases: TGTGCCAGTAGCGAAACCTTGGGCGAGCAGTACTTC.